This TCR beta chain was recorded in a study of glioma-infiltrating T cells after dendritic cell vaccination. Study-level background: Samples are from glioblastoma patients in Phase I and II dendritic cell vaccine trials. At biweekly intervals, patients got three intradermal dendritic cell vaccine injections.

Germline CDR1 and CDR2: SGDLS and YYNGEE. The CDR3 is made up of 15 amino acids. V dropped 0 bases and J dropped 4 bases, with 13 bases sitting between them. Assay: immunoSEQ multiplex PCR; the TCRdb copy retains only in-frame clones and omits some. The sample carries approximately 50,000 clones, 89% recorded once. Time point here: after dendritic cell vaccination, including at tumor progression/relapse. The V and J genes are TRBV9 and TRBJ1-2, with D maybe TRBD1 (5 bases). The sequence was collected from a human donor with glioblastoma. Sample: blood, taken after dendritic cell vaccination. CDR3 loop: CASSVVQDQGYGYTF. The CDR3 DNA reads TGTGCCAGCAGCGTAGTACAGGACCAGGGCTATGGCTACACCTTC.